This TCR beta chain was obtained from a study of shared clonotypes between healthy human individuals. Study-level points and caveats: Unshared clonotypes carried lower generation probabilities than those common to all four donors.

The CDR3 has 14 residues. V was clipped by 5 bases and J by 0 bases, with 11 bases between them. Germline V CDR1 and CDR2: MNHEY, SVGAGI. Comments on this clone: What it binds is unknown.

This table comes from immunoSEQ multiplex PCR, and its TCRdb copy is limited to in-frame clones, with some not included. The top ten clones hold around 0.14% of a sample with about 2.4 million clones, more than 90% of them seen once. The sequence derives from a man between 18 and 29 years old in good health. Sequenced input: naive CD4+ T cells sorted from blood. Subset here: CD45RA+ positively selected. This chain uses TRBV6-5 with TRBJ2-7, with D possibly being TRBD1 (6 bases). This CDR3 reads CASSLGANSYEQYF. DNA for the CDR3: TGTGCCAGCAGTCTGGGGGCAAACTCCTACGAGCAGTACTTC.